The 3 T cell receptor beta chains below come from one sample, sequenced in a study of shared clonotypes between healthy human individuals (dated by TCRdb to the early 2020s). Libraries were made using the immunoSEQ multiplex PCR assay. In its TCRdb copy, this immuneACCESS table keeps in-frame sequences only and misses some clones. Where compared with another copy, unresolved V genes explain less than half of these, and the others have no known cause. The sample includes roughly 2 million clones, with 85% to 95% observed a single time. Approximately 0.13% of the sample belongs to the ten largest clones. Sequenced: naive CD4+ T cells sorted from blood. The sample's cell subset or site label, decoded: CD45RA+ positively selected. The receptors were sampled from a man between 18 and 29 years old in good health.

The chain carries TRBV19 and TRBJ2-7, with TRBD2 as a possible D gene (6 bases). This CDR3 is 14 amino acids long. The germline V and J ends were trimmed by 7 bases and 0 bases, with 13 bases remaining between them. The germline V gene encodes CDR1 LNHDA and CDR2 SQIVND (reference sequence). This chain's CDR3 is CASKGFSGSYEQYF. The CDR3 DNA reads as TGTGCCAGTAAAGGGTTTAGCGGCTCCTACGAGCAGTACTTC.

The V and J genes are TRBV2 and TRBJ1-2, with 8 bases aligning to TRBD1. This CDR3 contains 14 residues. V shed 4 bases, J shed 4 bases, and the junction held 5 bases outside the gene matches. In germline, CDR1 is SNHLY, CDR2 FYNNEI. The CDR3 sequence: CASSGQGITYGYTF. CDR3 DNA: TGTGCCAGCAGTGGACAGGGGATCACCTATGGCTACACCTTC.

CDR3 protein: CASSLDDSNEQYF. The DNA of the CDR3 is TGCGCCAGCAGCTTGGACGATAGCAACGAGCAGTACTTC. The chain has TRBV5-1 and TRBJ2-7; D remains unclear. CDR3 size: 13 residues. The V gene's germline CDR1 is SGHRS and CDR2 YFSETQ. Deletions cut 0 bases from V and 5 bases from J, with 9 bases between.